This TCR beta chain was captured in a study of T cell changes during pregnancy in multiple sclerosis. CDR3 length: 12 amino acids. V gave up 3 bases and J gave up 0 bases, with 5 bases separating them. Germline CDR1 is SQVTM and CDR2 is ANQGSEA. Only in-frame clones appear in the TCRdb table, and some are missing; sequencing was by immunoSEQ multiplex PCR. The repertoire holds about 44,000 clones, with less than 90% as singletons. This clonotype was obtained from a female donor with multiple sclerosis, enrolled in a pregnancy study. The chain is built from TRBV29-1 and TRBJ2-5; D gene unclear. The specimen was CD4+ T cells from peripheral blood mononuclear cells, collected in the first trimester of pregnancy. The CDR3 protein is CSVDPYQETQYF. The CDR3, as DNA: TGCAGCGTTGACCCGTACCAAGAGACCCAGTACTTC.